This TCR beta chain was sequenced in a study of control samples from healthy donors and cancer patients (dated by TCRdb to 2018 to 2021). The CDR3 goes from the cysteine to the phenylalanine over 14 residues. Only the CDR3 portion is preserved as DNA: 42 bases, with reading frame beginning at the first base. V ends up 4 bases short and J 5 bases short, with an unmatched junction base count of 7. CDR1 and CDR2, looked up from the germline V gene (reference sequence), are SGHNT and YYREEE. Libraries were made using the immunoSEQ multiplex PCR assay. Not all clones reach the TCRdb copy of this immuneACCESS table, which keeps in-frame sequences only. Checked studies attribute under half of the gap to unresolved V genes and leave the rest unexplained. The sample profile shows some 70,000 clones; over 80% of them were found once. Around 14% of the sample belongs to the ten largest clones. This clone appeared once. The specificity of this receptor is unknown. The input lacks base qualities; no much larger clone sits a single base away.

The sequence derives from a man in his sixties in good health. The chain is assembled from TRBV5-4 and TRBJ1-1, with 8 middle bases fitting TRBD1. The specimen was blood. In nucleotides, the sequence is TGTGCCAGCAGCACATTACAGGGGGGAACTGAAGCTTTCTTT. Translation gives CASSTLQGGTEAFF.